The 20 T cell receptor beta chains below were found in one sample sequenced in a study of OX40 agonist ivuxolimab in advanced cancers. Clones were sequenced by immunoSEQ multiplex PCR, and TCRdb holds only the in-frame ones, with some missing. The sample lists approximately 74,000 clones, over 80% seen once, with 5.9% in the top ten. This specimen was CD4+ or CD8+ T cells sorted from blood, taken in a trial of the OX40 agonist ivuxolimab. Receptors originate from an adult with an advanced solid tumor such as melanoma, head and neck, liver or kidney cancer.

In the case of this clone: The sample carries other DNA sequences with the same CDR3. This chain links TRBV19 with TRBJ2-1; D remains ambiguous. Germline CDR1 reads LNHDA; CDR2 reads SQIVND (reference sequence). The CDR3 runs to 13 residues. The V gene lost 1 base and the J gene lost 4 bases, with 5 bases spanning the gap. The CDR3 protein is CASSIVGYNEQFF. The CDR3 DNA reads as TGTGCCAGTAGTATAGTTGGTTACAATGAGCAGTTCTTC.

This chain joins TRBV7-6 and TRBJ2-1, with 7 positions matching TRBD1. The CDR3 loop spans 18 amino acids. Germline V lookup: CDR1 SGHVS, CDR2 FNYEAQ. Trimming at V came to 6 bases and at J to 4 bases, leaving 18 bases not matched to a gene. The CDR3 sequence is CASSSTTSGTELYNEQFF. The CDR3 region has the DNA TGTGCCAGCAGTTCTACGACCTCCGGGACAGAGCTTTACAATGAGCAGTTCTTC.

The gene calls are TRBV7-3 and TRBJ2-3; the match to TRBD2 covers 13 bases. The CDR3 runs to 16 residues. V lost 2 bases and J lost 2; bases outside the gene matches: 1. Germline CDR1 SGHTA, CDR2 FQGTGA. In nucleotides, the CDR3 is TGTGCCAGCAGCTTAGGGACTAGCGGGAACACAGATACGCAGTATTTT. Amino acid sequence: CASSLGTSGNTDTQYF.

The DNA for the CDR3 is TGTGCCAGCAGTCCCCCCCGGGGATGGCGTGGCACAGATACGCAGTATTTT. It encodes CASSPPRGWRGTDTQYF. This sequence joins TRBV13 and TRBJ2-3; tentatively, D is TRBD2 (5 bases). The CDR3 has 17 residues. V was clipped by 6 bases and J by 1 base, with 20 bases between them. Germline CDR1 and CDR2: PRHDT and FYEKMQ (reference sequence).

V gene TRBV4-1 combines with J gene TRBJ1-1, with D tentatively TRBD1 (5 bases). This CDR3 spans 13 amino acids. CDR1 and CDR2 from the germline V gene are MGHRA and YSYEKL. V lost 5 bases to trimming and J lost 3 bases, with 10 bases between them. For the CDR3, the DNA is TGCGCCAGCAGCTTTAGGACACACACTGAAGCTTTCTTT. This encodes CASSFRTHTEAFF.

This chain joins TRBV4-2 and TRBJ2-1; D may be TRBD1 or TRBD2 (6 bases each). The CDR3 has 12 residues. V lost 5 bases, J lost 10 bases, and 12 bases lay in between. From germline, CDR1 is LGHNA and CDR2 YNFKEQ. The CDR3: CASSDGGGEQFF. Here the CDR3 DNA reads TGTGCCAGCAGCGACGGAGGGGGGGAGCAGTTCTTC.

J is TRBJ2-1 and V is TRBV29-1; TRBD2 is a possible D gene (6 bases). This CDR3 is 21 amino acids long. CDR1 is SQVTM, CDR2 ANQGSEA, per germline. The V end lost 3 bases, the J end lost 0 bases, and 30 bases lay between the germline ends. The CDR3 reads CSVDGFEIGGKTFSSYNEQFF. CDR3 nucleotides: TGCAGCGTTGACGGGTTTGAAATTGGCGGGAAGACTTTTAGCTCCTACAATGAGCAGTTCTTC.

The chain is built from TRBV2 and TRBJ2-7, with 9 positions matching TRBD2. The length of the CDR3 is 13 residues. Germline V gives CDR1 SNHLY, CDR2 FYNNEI. After removal of 7 bases from V and 1 base from J, the junction contained 2 bases not matched to a gene. DNA of the CDR3: TGTGCCAGCACGACTAGCGGTTCCTACGAGCAGTACTTC. It is translated as CASTTSGSYEQYF.

This clone was recorded a few times. The genes are TRBV6-5 and TRBJ2-2; 8 bases align to TRBD1. The CDR3 consists of 15 residues. V shed 4 bases, J shed 4 bases, and the junction held 5 bases outside the gene matches. The germline V gene has CDR1 MNHEY and CDR2 SVGAGI. The CDR3 loop is CASSWTGYRTGELFF. In DNA form, the CDR3 reads TGTGCCAGCAGTTGGACAGGGTACCGCACCGGGGAGCTGTTTTTT.

J is TRBJ2-7 and V is TRBV4-3; 7 bases map to TRBD1. Germline CDR1 reads LGHNA; CDR2 reads YSLEER. This CDR3 has 14 residues. V trimming: 4 bases; J trimming: 4 bases; junction bases outside the gene matches: 7. In nucleotides, the CDR3 is TGCGCCAGCAGCCCTTACAGGGGTTCGTACGAGCAGTACTTC. Translated, it gives CASSPYRGSYEQYF.

The chain joins TRBV4-3 to TRBJ1-2, with a tentative D call TRBD1 (6 bases). The V end was cut by 0 bases, the J end by 5 bases, with 16 bases between. The V gene's germline CDR1 is LGHNA and CDR2 YSLEER. This CDR3 is built from 16 residues. DNA of the CDR3: TGCGCCAGCAGCCAAGATCTTACAGGGACGGTATATGGCTACACCTTC. This sequence encodes CASSQDLTGTVYGYTF.

This clone has only a few counts. V and J are TRBV4-3 and TRBJ1-4, with D possibly being TRBD1 (5 bases). The V gene lost 8 bases and the J gene lost 8 bases, with 24 bases spanning the gap. This CDR3 is 16 amino acids long. Per germline, CDR1 LGHNA and CDR2 YSLEER. CDR3 in amino acids: CASGPVGGLMMEKLFF. The CDR3 DNA reads as TGCGCCAGCGGGCCTGTGGGGGGACTAATGATGGAAAAACTGTTTTTT.

This chain connects TRBV4-2 to TRBJ2-7; D gene uncertain. This CDR3 spans 13 amino acids. V was cut by 5 bases and J by 3 bases, with 11 bases left in between. Per germline, CDR1 LGHNA and CDR2 YNFKEQ. As DNA, the CDR3 is TGTGCCAGCAGCTTGGTAACGGACTACGAGCAGTACTTC. This encodes CASSLVTDYEQYF.

The chain uses TRBV15 and TRBJ2-7; the match to TRBD1 covers 9 bases. The ends lost 0 bases at V and 3 bases at J; junction bases unmatched: 9. Germline V gene lookup returns CDR1 LNHNV and CDR2 YYDKDF (reference sequence). The CDR3 totals 17 residues. The CDR3 nucleotides read TGTGCCACCAGCAGAGAGACAATTGGACAGGGGCGCTACGAGCAGTACTTC. The encoded protein is CATSRETIGQGRYEQYF.

The chain is built from TRBV2 and TRBJ1-5, with TRBD1 as a possible D gene (5 bases). Trimming removed 6 bases from V and 4 bases from J, with 13 bases in between. There are 14 residues in the CDR3. Germline V CDR1 and CDR2: SNHLY, FYNNEI. Here the CDR3 reads CASRTDSLNQPQHF. The CDR3 coding sequence is TGTGCCAGCAGGACCGACAGCCTAAATCAGCCCCAGCATTTT.

This clone has a handful of counts. The gene calls are TRBV19 and TRBJ1-5; D is undetermined. Per the germline V gene, CDR1 is LNHDA and CDR2 is SQIVND (reference sequence). Trimming removed 6 bases from V and 0 bases from J, with 12 bases in between. The CDR3 runs to 15 residues. CDR3 sequence: CASRETDLSNQPQHF. CDR3 nucleotides: TGTGCCAGTAGGGAAACAGACCTTAGCAATCAGCCCCAGCATTTT.

The J gene is TRBJ1-2, the V gene TRBV13; 10 bases line up with TRBD1. Trimming took 4 bases from V and 2 from J; bases not matched to a gene: 1. The CDR3 covers 14 residues. Germline loops: CDR1 PRHDT, CDR2 FYEKMQ (reference sequence). The chain's CDR3 is CASSSGQGNYGYTF. The CDR3 DNA reads as TGTGCCAGCAGCTCGGGACAGGGGAACTATGGCTACACCTTC. The entire variable domain, with the rest obtained from reference TRBV13 and TRBJ1-2, is as follows: AAGVIQSPRHLIKEKRETATLKCYPIPRHDTVYWYQQGPGQDPQFLISFYEKMQSDKGSIPDRFSAQQFSDYHSELNMSSLELGDSALYFCASSSGQGNYGYTFGSGTRLTVV.

The chain is built from TRBV27 and TRBJ1-1, with a possible D match to TRBD1 (5 bases). The V gene lost 8 bases and the J gene lost 5 bases, with 21 bases spanning the gap. This CDR3 has 15 amino acids. Germline CDR1 and CDR2: MNHEY and SMNVEV (reference sequence). Here the CDR3 DNA reads TGTGCCAGCGTTTTTCCAGTAGAGGGGAAAACTGAAGCTTTCTTT. Protein product: CASVFPVEGKTEAFF.

This clone is medium-sized within its sample. The chain joins TRBV29-1 to TRBJ2-7; weak D call: TRBD1 (5 bases). CDR3 length: 13 residues. Germline V gene lookup returns CDR1 SQVTM and CDR2 ANQGSEA. The V end lost 5 bases, the J end lost 1 base, and 12 bases lay between the germline ends. The CDR3 DNA reads as TGCAGCGTTTTCCTCCAGGGATCCTACGAGCAGTACTTC. Amino acids: CSVFLQGSYEQYF.

This sequence joins TRBV19 and TRBJ1-5, with D unclear. CDR3 length equals 15 residues. Trimming removed 5 bases at V and 2 bases at J, with 13 bases between. Germline V gene sequence: CDR1 LNHDA, CDR2 SQIVND (reference sequence). The CDR3, as DNA: TGTGCCAGTAGTCTGGCCATAACCGGCAATCAGCCCCAGCATTTT. Translation gives CASSLAITGNQPQHF.